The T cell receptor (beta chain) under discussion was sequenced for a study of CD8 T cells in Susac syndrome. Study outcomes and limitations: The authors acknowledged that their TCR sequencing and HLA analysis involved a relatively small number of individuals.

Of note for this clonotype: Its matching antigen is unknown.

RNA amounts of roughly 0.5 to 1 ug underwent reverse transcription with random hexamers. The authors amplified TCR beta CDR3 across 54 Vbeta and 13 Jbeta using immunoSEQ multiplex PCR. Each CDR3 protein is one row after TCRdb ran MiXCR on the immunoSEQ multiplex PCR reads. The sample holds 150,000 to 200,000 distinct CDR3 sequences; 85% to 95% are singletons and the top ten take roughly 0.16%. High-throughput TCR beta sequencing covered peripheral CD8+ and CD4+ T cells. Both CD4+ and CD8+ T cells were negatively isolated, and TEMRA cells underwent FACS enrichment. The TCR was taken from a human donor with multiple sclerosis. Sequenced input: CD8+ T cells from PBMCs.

The CDR3 nucleotides read TGTGCCAGCAGCTGGACTAGCGGACCTTACGAGCAGTACTTC. This codes for CASSWTSGPYEQYF. The chain has TRBV2 and TRBJ2-7, with TRBD2 matching 10 bases. Germline CDR1 and CDR2: SNHLY and FYNNEI. The CDR3 loop spans 14 amino acids. V shed 6 bases and J 4 bases; nucleotides not matched to a gene: 6.